The sequence of this TCR beta chain was determined in a study of T cell responses to AZD1222 COVID-19 vaccine. Study observations and caveats: Donors were chiefly white British, with a greater number of females, and clonal diversity was perhaps underestimated.

On this clone itself: Its specificity is not known.

Profiling relied on immunoSEQ multiplex PCR, and the TCRdb table lists in-frame clones only, not all of them. The data contain some 97,000 clones, around 90% of them seen just once; the ten biggest clones take up over 1.5%. V lost 5 bases, J lost 4 bases, and 11 bases stayed unmatched. The CDR3 is 16 residues long. Germline V gene sequence: CDR1 MNHEY, CDR2 SVGEGT. The receptor was derived from an adult in good health. The V gene is TRBV6-2 or TRBV6-3, the J gene TRBJ2-3, with 8 nucleotides matching TRBD2. The source was peripheral blood, collected on day 0 of AZD1222 vaccination. The CDR3: CASSRTAGVVADTQYF. CDR3 DNA sequence: TGTGCCAGCAGTCGAACAGCGGGAGTGGTCGCAGATACGCAGTATTTT.